The next 31 T cell receptor beta chains were all read from a single sample in a study of shared clonotypes between healthy human individuals. TCRdb's table, derived via immunoSEQ multiplex PCR, lists solely in-frame clones and lacks some. The table has about 2.2 million clones, just over 90% seen once. CD45RO negativity and positive selection for CCR7 defined naive CD8 cells, a population that excluded terminally differentiated effector memory CD45RA+ cells. The material sequenced was naive CD8+ T cells from PBMCs. The receptors were sampled from a man between 18 and 29 years old in good health. Some clones in this sample may be carry-over from other donors' samples.

The V and J genes are TRBV6-1 and TRBJ2-3, with D unclear. CDR1 and CDR2 (germline): MNHNS, SASEGT. V shed 7 bases and J shed 4 bases, with 15 bases lying between them. This CDR3 region has 14 residues. The CDR3 nucleotides are TGTGCCAGCAACCCTCCCGCCGGCCCAGATACGCAGTATTTT. Encoded protein: CASNPPAGPDTQYF.

This chain links TRBV19 with TRBJ1-3; D gene unclear. Germline V gives CDR1 LNHDA, CDR2 SQIVND (reference sequence). The V end was cut by 4 bases, the J end by 1 base, with 8 bases between. This CDR3 comprises 14 residues. Here the CDR3 DNA reads TGTGCCAGTAGTACCCTCGGGTCTGGAAACACCATATATTTT. Its translation: CASSTLGSGNTIYF.

The genes are TRBV7-6 and TRBJ2-1; the match to TRBD1 covers 7 bases. This CDR3 contains 14 residues. Germline CDR1 reads SGHVS; CDR2 reads FNYEAQ. Trimming at V came to 5 bases and at J to 7 bases, leaving 8 bases not matched to a gene. The CDR3 sequence is CASSPDRVRNEQFF. CDR3 bases: TGTGCCAGCAGCCCCGACAGGGTGAGGAATGAGCAGTTCTTC.

This clone was seen a single time. The chain uses TRBV27 and TRBJ1-5, with unresolved D. Trimming left V 0 bases short and J 4 bases short, with 16 bases between. CDR1 is MNHEY and CDR2 is SMNVEV in the germline V gene (reference sequence). The CDR3 is 17 residues long. CDR3: CASSLSFRTYANQPQHF. CDR3 in DNA: TGTGCCAGCAGTTTATCTTTTAGGACCTACGCAAATCAGCCCCAGCATTTT.

The CDR3 bases are TGTGCCAGCAGCCCGAACCGACTAGCGGAGTACAATGAGCAGTTCTTC. This codes for CASSPNRLAEYNEQFF. V and J are TRBV7-9 and TRBJ2-1; 9 positions agree with TRBD2. This CDR3 contains 16 residues. Germline V lookup: CDR1 SEHNR, CDR2 FQNEAQ (reference sequence). J lost 4 bases, V lost 5 bases, and 9 bases had no gene match.

This clone was detected once. The chain has TRBV12-5 and TRBJ2-1; the match to TRBD2 covers 10 bases. In germline, CDR1 is LGHNT, CDR2 FRNRAP. The CDR3 runs 16 residues. The trim removed 2 bases at V and 3 bases at J, leaving 4 bases unmatched. CDR3 sequence: CASGLLSSGGYNEQFF. In DNA form, the CDR3 reads TGTGCTAGTGGTTTGTTGTCTAGCGGGGGCTACAATGAGCAGTTCTTC. Combining the CDR3 with reference TRBV12-5 and TRBJ2-1 gives the whole variable domain DARVTQTPRHKVTEMGQEVTMRCQPILGHNTVFWYRQTMMQGLELLAYFRNRAPLDDSGMPKDRFSAEMPDATLATLKIQPSEPRDSAVYFCASGLLSSGGYNEQFFGPGTRLTVL.

In regard to this clone: This sample also contains other DNA sequences that code for the same CDR3. The gene calls are TRBV28 and TRBJ2-3; D is perhaps TRBD1 (5 bases). Trimming shortened V by 2 bases and J by 5 bases, and 8 bases separated the two germline ends. Looked up from germline, CDR1 is MDHEN and CDR2 is SYDVKM. This CDR3 has 13 residues. As DNA, the CDR3 is TGTGCCAGCAGTTTAAGGGGTGGAGATACGCAGTATTTT. Translated: CASSLRGGDTQYF.

In the case of this clone: Additional DNA sequences in this sample encode the identical CDR3. The rearrangement links TRBV9 to TRBJ2-2; possibly TRBD2 for D (5 bases). Germline lookup yields CDR1 SGDLS and CDR2 YYNGEE. The CDR3 consists of 13 residues. V lost 4 bases, J lost 5 bases, and 9 bases lay in between. CDR3 residues: CASSSPGTGELFF. In DNA, the CDR3 is TGTGCCAGCAGCTCCCCGGGGACCGGGGAGCTGTTTTTT.

This chain uses TRBV30 with TRBJ1-1; D call uncertain. The CDR3 is 12 amino acids. Trimming removed 3 bases from V and 0 bases from J, with 5 bases in between. Germline CDR1 reads GTSNPN; CDR2 reads SVGIG (reference sequence). The CDR3 protein is CAWRRVNTEAFF. As DNA, the CDR3 is TGTGCCTGGAGGAGGGTGAACACTGAAGCTTTCTTT. Full variable domain (outside the CDR3, taken from reference TRBV30 and TRBJ1-1): SQTIHQWPATLVQPVGSPLSLECTVEGTSNPNLYWYRQAAGRGLQLLFYSVGIGQISSEVPQNLSASRPQDRQFILSSKKLLLSDSGFYLCAWRRVNTEAFFGQGTRLTVV.

This clone was recorded a few times. This sequence joins TRBV30 and TRBJ1-5, with D unresolved. CDR3 length equals 13 residues. Trimming took off 3 bases at V and 0 bases at J, with 6 bases between the two ends. The germline V gene has CDR1 GTSNPN and CDR2 SVGIG (reference sequence). CDR3 in amino acids: CAWRLDSNQPQHF. DNA of the CDR3: TGTGCCTGGAGACTGGATAGCAATCAGCCCCAGCATTTT.

The chain is built from TRBV19 and TRBJ1-5; D is ambiguous. This CDR3 region has 15 residues. Germline loops: CDR1 LNHDA, CDR2 SQIVND (reference sequence). V lost 0 bases to trimming and J lost 0 bases, with 6 bases between them. In DNA, the CDR3 is TGTGCCAGTAGTATAGATATGGGTAGCAATCAGCCCCAGCATTTT. This sequence encodes CASSIDMGSNQPQHF.

The rearrangement uses TRBV28 and TRBJ1-1; TRBD1 is a possible D gene (5 bases). The germline CDR1 and CDR2 sequences are MDHEN and SYDVKM. The V and J ends lost 6 bases and 5 bases respectively, with 13 bases between them. The CDR3 spans 13 residues. Written as DNA, the CDR3 is TGTGCCAGCAGCCGACAGTTAAGGACTGAAGCTTTCTTT. Protein sequence: CASSRQLRTEAFF.

The chain carries TRBV5-6 and TRBJ2-1, with unresolved D. There are 14 residues in the CDR3. Germline CDR1 is SGHDT and CDR2 is YYEEEE. V was clipped by 3 bases and J by 5 bases, with 12 bases between them. CDR3 in DNA: TGTGCCAGCAGCTCCGGCGGCGGAAACAATGAGCAGTTCTTC. The encoded protein is CASSSGGGNNEQFF.

The V and J genes are TRBV7-8 and TRBJ2-7, with unresolved D. From germline, CDR1 is SGHVS and CDR2 FQNEAQ. This CDR3 contains 13 residues. Trimming stripped 1 base from V and 3 bases from J, with 7 bases between. CDR3 nucleotides: TGTGCCAGCAGCTTAGGGCCGATCTACGAGCAGTACTTC. As protein: CASSLGPIYEQYF. The full variable domain, in which reference TRBV7-8 and TRBJ2-7 provide the parts outside the CDR3, is GAGVSQSPRYKVAKRGQDVALRCDPISGHVSLFWYQQALGQGPEFLTYFQNEAQLDKSGLPSDRFFAERPEGSVSTLKIQRTQQEDSAVYLCASSLGPIYEQYFGPGTRLTVT.

In nucleotides, the CDR3 is TGTGCCAGCAGCTGGGGGACAGGTACAGATACGCAGTATTTT. Translation: CASSWGTGTDTQYF. The J gene is TRBJ2-3, the V gene TRBV7-3, with 8 bases identical to TRBD1. This CDR3 has 14 residues. Germline-derived CDR1 and CDR2 are SGHTA and FQGTGA. V gave up 4 bases and J gave up 3 bases; unmatched junction bases: 3.

J is TRBJ1-5 and V is TRBV19, with D perhaps matching TRBD1 (5 bases). Trimming removed 4 bases from V and 4 bases from J, with 17 bases in between. The CDR3 spans 16 residues. Germline V gene sequence: CDR1 LNHDA, CDR2 SQIVND (reference sequence). CDR3 DNA sequence: TGTGCCAGTAGTAAACTCCGGGACCCCTTAAATCAGCCCCAGCATTTT. Protein sequence: CASSKLRDPLNQPQHF.

Worth noting for this clone: Other DNA sequences in the same sample also yield this CDR3. The chain has TRBV27 and TRBJ2-2; D is uncertain. Per the germline V gene, CDR1 is MNHEY and CDR2 is SMNVEV (reference sequence). The CDR3 extends over 11 amino acids. The germline V and J ends were trimmed by 2 bases and 7 bases, with 2 bases remaining between them. In DNA, the CDR3 is TGTGCCAGCAGTTTACTCGGGGAGCTGTTTTTT. Protein sequence: CASSLLGELFF.

For this clone: Other DNA sequences of this sample code for an identical CDR3. V is TRBV27 and J is TRBJ2-7, with 7 bases matching TRBD1. Germline CDR1 is MNHEY and CDR2 is SMNVEV (reference sequence). Unmatched junction bases numbered 1, after V lost 0 bases and J lost 2 bases. The CDR3 sequence is 14 residues long. The CDR3 nucleotides are TGTGCCAGCAGTTTATCGACAGGGCCCTACGAGCAGTACTTC. Translation: CASSLSTGPYEQYF.

V is TRBV7-8 and J is TRBJ2-3; D gene uncertain. This CDR3 comprises 15 residues. From germline, CDR1 is SGHVS and CDR2 FQNEAQ. V lost 5 bases and J 2 bases, leaving 14 bases between the germline ends. This chain's CDR3 is CASSQTATFTDTQYF. The CDR3 coding sequence is TGTGCCAGCAGCCAGACGGCGACCTTCACAGATACGCAGTATTTT.

About this clone: In the same sample, other DNA sequences code for this CDR3. V is TRBV5-1 and J is TRBJ2-7, with unresolved D. Germline V CDR1 and CDR2: SGHRS, YFSETQ. This CDR3 comprises 12 residues. V was trimmed by 1 base and J by 5 bases, leaving 7 bases between them. CDR3 sequence (DNA): TGCGCCAGCAGCTTGCTTGGTAACGAGCAGTACTTC. This encodes CASSLLGNEQYF.

This chain joins TRBV19 and TRBJ1-5; no reliable D call. V lost 6 bases to trimming and J lost 6 bases, with 18 bases between them. This CDR3 is 15 amino acids long. CDR1 LNHDA and CDR2 SQIVND come from the germline V gene (reference sequence). Written as DNA, the CDR3 is TGTGCCAGTAGCCCGGCACCGGGTCCGAGTCAGCCCCAGCATTTT. Protein: CASSPAPGPSQPQHF.

The rearrangement links TRBV6-1 to TRBJ1-2; D remains ambiguous. The CDR3 runs 15 residues. V lost 6 bases, J lost 0 bases, and 14 bases lay in between. Germline V gene sequence: CDR1 MNHNS, CDR2 SASEGT. CDR3 amino acids: CASRGPSASNYGYTF. The CDR3, as DNA: TGTGCCAGCAGAGGACCTTCGGCTTCTAACTATGGCTACACCTTC.

CDR3 sequence reads: CASSARGGYEQYF. The CDR3 coding sequence is TGTGCCAGCAGCGCCAGGGGCGGCTACGAGCAGTACTTC. The chain has TRBV9 and TRBJ2-7; tentatively, D is TRBD1 (6 bases). V gave up 3 bases and J gave up 3 bases, with 10 bases separating them. The CDR3 has 13 amino acids. Per germline, CDR1 SGDLS and CDR2 YYNGEE.

The chain links TRBV19 to TRBJ2-7; 8 nucleotides align to TRBD2. The CDR3 has 13 amino acids. J was trimmed by 9 bases and V by 3 bases; bases with no gene match: 7. CDR1 LNHDA and CDR2 SQIVND come from the germline V gene (reference sequence). CDR3 loop: CASSISGSGVQYF. CDR3 coding DNA: TGTGCCAGTAGTATCAGCGGGAGTGGAGTGCAGTACTTC.

The chain links TRBV9 to TRBJ2-3; possibly TRBD1 or TRBD2 for D (6 bases each). Germline CDR1 is SGDLS and CDR2 is YYNGEE. V lost 4 bases and J lost 2, with 17 bases in between. The CDR3 is made up of 16 amino acids. Here the CDR3 DNA reads TGTGCCAGCAGCCCGGGTTGGGGGGCGAACACAGATACGCAGTATTTT. Protein product: CASSPGWGANTDTQYF.

This chain joins TRBV2 and TRBJ2-7, with 8 bases matching TRBD2. CDR1 is SNHLY and CDR2 is FYNNEI in the germline V gene. V shed 7 bases and J 3 bases; nucleotides not matched to a gene: 14. This CDR3 contains 16 residues. CDR3 nucleotide sequence: TGTGCCAGCATGGGTGAGGAACGGGAGGGATACTACGAGCAGTACTTC. Its translation is CASMGEEREGYYEQYF.

This chain uses TRBV10-2 with TRBJ2-2; 10 bases align to TRBD2. The V and J ends lost 4 bases and 5 bases, in that order; junction bases with no gene match: 1. The CDR3 length is 14 residues. Per the germline V gene, CDR1 is WSHSY and CDR2 is SAAADI. The CDR3 is CASSASGSTGELFF. In DNA form, the CDR3 reads TGCGCCAGCAGTGCTAGCGGGAGTACCGGGGAGCTGTTTTTT.

The chain couples TRBV2 to TRBJ2-5; D uncertain. The CDR3 is made up of 13 amino acids. The ends were cut back, 4 bases at V and 5 bases at J, with 11 bases in the middle. Germline V gene lookup returns CDR1 SNHLY and CDR2 FYNNEI. For the CDR3, the DNA is TGTGCCAGCAGTGTACTTTATCGGGAGACCCAGTACTTC. Amino acids: CASSVLYRETQYF.

The chain couples TRBV19 to TRBJ2-3, with D unresolved. The CDR3 has 16 residues. Trimming pared 5 bases from V and 3 bases from J, leaving 18 bases between. From germline, CDR1 is LNHDA and CDR2 SQIVND (reference sequence). The CDR3 DNA sequence: TGTGCCAGTAGTTCGTTGCGGACCATCGGGACAGATACGCAGTATTTT. Translation gives CASSSLRTIGTDTQYF.

This chain uses TRBV7-2 with TRBJ2-2, with D maybe TRBD2 (5 bases). Germline loops: CDR1 SGHTA, CDR2 FQGNSA. The CDR3 covers 16 residues. V shed 1 base and J shed 3 bases, with 12 bases lying between them. The CDR3 sequence is CASSLGVQRYTGELFF. The CDR3 DNA sequence: TGTGCCAGCAGCTTAGGGGTCCAGCGGTACACCGGGGAGCTGTTTTTT.

The chain recombines TRBV19 with TRBJ2-7, with D perhaps matching TRBD1 (5 bases). Trimming removed 2 bases from V and 5 bases from J, with 10 bases in between. The CDR3 length is 13 residues. Germline CDR1 LNHDA, CDR2 SQIVND (reference sequence). CDR3 in DNA: TGTGCCAGTAGTATAAGGGGCATCCACGAGCAGTACTTC. It translates to CASSIRGIHEQYF. The variable domain in full, with the rest retrieved from reference TRBV19 and TRBJ2-7, is DGGITQSPKYLFRKEGQNVTLSCEQNLNHDAMYWYRQDPGQGLRLIYYSQIVNDFQKGDIAEGYSVSREKKESFPLTVTSAQKNPTAFYLCASSIRGIHEQYFGPGTRLTVT.